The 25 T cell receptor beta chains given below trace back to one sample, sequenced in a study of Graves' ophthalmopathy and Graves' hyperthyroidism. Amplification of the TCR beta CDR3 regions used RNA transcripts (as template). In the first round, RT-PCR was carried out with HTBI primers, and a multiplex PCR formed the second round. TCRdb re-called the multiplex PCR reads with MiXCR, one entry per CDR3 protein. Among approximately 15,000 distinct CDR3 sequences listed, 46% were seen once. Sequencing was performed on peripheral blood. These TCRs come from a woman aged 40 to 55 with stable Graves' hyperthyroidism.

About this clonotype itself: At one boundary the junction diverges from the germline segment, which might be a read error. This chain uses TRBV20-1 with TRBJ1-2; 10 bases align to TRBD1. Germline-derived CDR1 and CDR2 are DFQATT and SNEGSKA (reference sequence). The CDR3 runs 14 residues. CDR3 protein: CGATPPGTGEGYTF. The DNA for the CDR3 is TGCGGTGCAACCCCTCCCGGGACAGGGGAGGGCTACACCTTC.

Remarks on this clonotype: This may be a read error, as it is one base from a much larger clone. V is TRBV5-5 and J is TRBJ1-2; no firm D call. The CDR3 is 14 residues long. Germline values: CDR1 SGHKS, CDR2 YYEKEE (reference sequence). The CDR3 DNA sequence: TGTGCCAGCAGCTTGGCCATGGACGACTATGGCCACACCTTC. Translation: CASSLAMDDYGHTF.

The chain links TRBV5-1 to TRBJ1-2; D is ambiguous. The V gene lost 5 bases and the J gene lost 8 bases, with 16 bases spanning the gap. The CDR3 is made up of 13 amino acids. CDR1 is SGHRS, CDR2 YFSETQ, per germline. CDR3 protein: CASSSPSDGGYTF. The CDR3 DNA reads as TGCGCCAGCAGTTCACCTAGCGATGGGGGCTACACCTTC.

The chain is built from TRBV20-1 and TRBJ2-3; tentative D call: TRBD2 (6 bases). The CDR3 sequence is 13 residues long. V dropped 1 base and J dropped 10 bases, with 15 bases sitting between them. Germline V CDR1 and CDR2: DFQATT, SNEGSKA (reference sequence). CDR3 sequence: CSARGGGDPPQYF. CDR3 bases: TGCAGTGCTAGAGGGGGAGGCGACCCCCCGCAGTATTTT.

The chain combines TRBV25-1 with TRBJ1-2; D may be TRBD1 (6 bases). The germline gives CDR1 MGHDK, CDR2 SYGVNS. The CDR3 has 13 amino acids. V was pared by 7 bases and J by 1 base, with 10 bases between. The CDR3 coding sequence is TGTGCCAGCAATCCGGGACATAACTATGGCTACACCTTC. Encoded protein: CASNPGHNYGYTF.

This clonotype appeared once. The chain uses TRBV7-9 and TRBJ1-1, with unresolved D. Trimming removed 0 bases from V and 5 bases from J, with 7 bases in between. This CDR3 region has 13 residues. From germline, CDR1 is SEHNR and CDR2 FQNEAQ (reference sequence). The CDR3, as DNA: TGTGCCAGCAGCTTAGCGCGGGGAACTGAAGCTTTCTTT. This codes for CASSLARGTEAFF. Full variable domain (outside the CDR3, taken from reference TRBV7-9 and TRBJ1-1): DTGVSQNPRHKITKRGQNVTFRCDPISEHNRLYWYRQTLGQGPEFLTYFQNEAQLEKSRLLSDRFSAERPKGSFSTLEIQRTEQGDSAMYLCASSLARGTEAFFGQGTRLTVV.

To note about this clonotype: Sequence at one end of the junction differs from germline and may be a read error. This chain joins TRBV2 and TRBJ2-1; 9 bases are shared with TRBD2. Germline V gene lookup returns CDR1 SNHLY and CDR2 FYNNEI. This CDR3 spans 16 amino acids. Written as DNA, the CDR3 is TGTGCTAGCAGACTTACCGGGACTAGCAGGATCAATGAGCAGTTCTTC. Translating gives CASRLTGTSRINEQFF.

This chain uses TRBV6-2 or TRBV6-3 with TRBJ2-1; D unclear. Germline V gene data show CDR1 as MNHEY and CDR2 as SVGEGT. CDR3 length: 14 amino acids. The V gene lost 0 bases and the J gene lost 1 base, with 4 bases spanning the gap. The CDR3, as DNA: TGTGCCAGCAGTTACTCGACTTCCTACAATGAGCAGTTCTTC. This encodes CASSYSTSYNEQFF.

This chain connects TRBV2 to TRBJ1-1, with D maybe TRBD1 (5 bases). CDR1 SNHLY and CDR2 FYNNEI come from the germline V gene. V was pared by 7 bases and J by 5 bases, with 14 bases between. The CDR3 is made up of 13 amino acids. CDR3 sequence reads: CASTEPGRTEAFF. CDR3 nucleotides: TGTGCCAGCACCGAACCAGGGAGGACTGAAGCTTTCTTT.

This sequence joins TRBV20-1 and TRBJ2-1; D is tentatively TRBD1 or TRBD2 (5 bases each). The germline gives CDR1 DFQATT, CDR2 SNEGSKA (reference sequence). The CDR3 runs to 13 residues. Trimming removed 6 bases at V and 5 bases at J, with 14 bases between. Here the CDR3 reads CSAPRGSHNEQFF. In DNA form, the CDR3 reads TGCAGTGCCCCGAGGGGCAGTCACAATGAGCAGTTCTTC.

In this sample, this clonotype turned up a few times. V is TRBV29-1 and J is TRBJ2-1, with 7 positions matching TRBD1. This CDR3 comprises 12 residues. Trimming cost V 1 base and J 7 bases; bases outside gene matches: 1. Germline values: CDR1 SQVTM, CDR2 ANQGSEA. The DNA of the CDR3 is TGCAGCGTTGAAGTACAGGGGAATGAGCAGTTCTTC. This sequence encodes CSVEVQGNEQFF.

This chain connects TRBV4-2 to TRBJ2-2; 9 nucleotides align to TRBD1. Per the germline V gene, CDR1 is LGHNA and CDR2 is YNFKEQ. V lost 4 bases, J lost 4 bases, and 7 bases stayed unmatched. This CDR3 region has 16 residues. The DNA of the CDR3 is TGTGCCAGCAGCCTCCTTAGACAGGGGGGCACCGGGGAGCTGTTTTTT. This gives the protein CASSLLRQGGTGELFF.

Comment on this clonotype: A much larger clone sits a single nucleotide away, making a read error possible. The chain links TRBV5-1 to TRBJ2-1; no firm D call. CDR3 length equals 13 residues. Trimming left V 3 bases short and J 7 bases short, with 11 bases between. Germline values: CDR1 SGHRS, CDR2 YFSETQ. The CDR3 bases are TGCGCCAGCAGCTCGGCAGCTTTAAATGAGCAGTTCTTC. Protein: CASSSAALNEQFF.

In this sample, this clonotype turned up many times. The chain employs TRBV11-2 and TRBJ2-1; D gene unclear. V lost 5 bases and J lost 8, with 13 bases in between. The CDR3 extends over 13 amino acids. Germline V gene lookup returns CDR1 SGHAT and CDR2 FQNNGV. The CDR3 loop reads CASSALVFDEQFF. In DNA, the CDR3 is TGTGCCAGCAGCGCCCTGGTATTCGATGAGCAGTTCTTC.

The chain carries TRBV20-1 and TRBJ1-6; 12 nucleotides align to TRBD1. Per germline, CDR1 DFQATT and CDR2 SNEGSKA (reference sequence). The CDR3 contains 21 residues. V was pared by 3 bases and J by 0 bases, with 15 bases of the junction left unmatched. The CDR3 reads CSARRVVAGTGGSSYNSPLHF. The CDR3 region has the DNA TGCAGTGCTAGGCGGGTCGTCGCCGGGACAGGGGGCAGCTCCTATAATTCACCCCTCCACTTT.

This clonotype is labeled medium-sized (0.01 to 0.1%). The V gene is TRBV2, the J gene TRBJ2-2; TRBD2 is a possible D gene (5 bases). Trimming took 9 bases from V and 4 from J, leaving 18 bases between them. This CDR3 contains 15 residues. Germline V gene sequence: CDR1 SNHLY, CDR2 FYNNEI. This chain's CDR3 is CASMSGSASTGELFF. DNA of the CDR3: TGTGCCAGTATGTCGGGTAGCGCGAGCACCGGGGAGCTGTTTTTT.

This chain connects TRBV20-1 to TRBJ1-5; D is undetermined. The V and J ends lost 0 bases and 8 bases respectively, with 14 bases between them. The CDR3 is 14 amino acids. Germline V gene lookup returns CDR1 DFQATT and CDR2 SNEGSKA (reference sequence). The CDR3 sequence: CSARDRARREPQHF. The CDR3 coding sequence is TGCAGTGCTAGAGATCGAGCTAGGAGGGAGCCCCAGCATTTT.

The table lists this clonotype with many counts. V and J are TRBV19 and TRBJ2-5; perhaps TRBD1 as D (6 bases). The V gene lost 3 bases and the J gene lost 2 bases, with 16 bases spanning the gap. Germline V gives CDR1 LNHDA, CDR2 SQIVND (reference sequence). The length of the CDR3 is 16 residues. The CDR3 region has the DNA TGTGCCAGTAGTATTGGGACAAGGAGGACTCAAGAGACCCAGTACTTC. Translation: CASSIGTRRTQETQYF.

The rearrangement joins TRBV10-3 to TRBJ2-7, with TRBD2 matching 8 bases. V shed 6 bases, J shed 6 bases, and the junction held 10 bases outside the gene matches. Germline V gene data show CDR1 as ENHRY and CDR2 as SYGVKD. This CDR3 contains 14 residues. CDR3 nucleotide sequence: TGTGCCATCAGGCCAGCGGGAGACGCGGGCGAGCAGTACTTC. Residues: CAIRPAGDAGEQYF.

CDR3 in amino acids: CASSPPSGRTDTQYF. The DNA of the CDR3 is TGTGCCAGCTCACCACCTAGCGGGAGGACAGATACGCAGTATTTT. V usage is TRBV18 and J usage is TRBJ2-3, with 10 bases that match TRBD2. The CDR3 loop spans 15 amino acids. V shed 0 bases and J 3 bases; nucleotides not matched to a gene: 0. Germline CDR1 KGHSH, CDR2 LQKENI.

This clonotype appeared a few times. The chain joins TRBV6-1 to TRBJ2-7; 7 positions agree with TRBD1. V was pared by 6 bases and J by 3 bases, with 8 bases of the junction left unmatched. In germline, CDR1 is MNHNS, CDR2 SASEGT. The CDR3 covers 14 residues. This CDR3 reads CASRDRQGLYEQYF. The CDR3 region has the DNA TGTGCCAGCAGGGACCGACAGGGCCTCTACGAGCAGTACTTC.

The CDR3 reads CASSNEGQYNQPQHF. CDR3 DNA: TGTGCCAGCAGCAATGAGGGACAGTACAATCAGCCCCAGCATTTT. The rearrangement joins TRBV11-2 to TRBJ1-5; 7 positions agree with TRBD1. CDR1 is SGHAT and CDR2 is FQNNGV in the germline V gene. The V and J ends lost 5 bases and 3 bases, in that order; junction bases with no gene match: 7. CDR3 length: 15 residues.

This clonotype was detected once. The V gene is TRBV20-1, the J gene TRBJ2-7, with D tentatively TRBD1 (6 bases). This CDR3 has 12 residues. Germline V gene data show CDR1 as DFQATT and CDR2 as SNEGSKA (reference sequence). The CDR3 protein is CNATDSSYEQYF. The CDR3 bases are TGCAATGCGACGGACAGTAGCTACGAGCAGTACTTC.

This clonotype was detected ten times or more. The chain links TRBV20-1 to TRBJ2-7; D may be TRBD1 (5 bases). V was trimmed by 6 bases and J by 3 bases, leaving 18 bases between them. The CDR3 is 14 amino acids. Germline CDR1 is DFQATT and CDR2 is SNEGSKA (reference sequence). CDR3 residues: CSASGDLTGYEQYF. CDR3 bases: TGCAGTGCCTCCGGCGACCTCACAGGCTACGAGCAGTACTTC.

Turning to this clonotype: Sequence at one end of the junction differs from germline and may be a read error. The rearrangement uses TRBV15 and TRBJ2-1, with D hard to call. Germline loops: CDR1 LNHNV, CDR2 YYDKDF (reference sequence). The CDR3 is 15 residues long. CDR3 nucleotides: TGTGCCTCCAGCACCCAACTTAGCTCCTACAATGAGCAGTCCTTC. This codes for CASSTQLSSYNEQSF.